The 9 T cell receptor beta chains in this list originate from one sample, sequenced in a study of patients and donors after allogeneic stem cell transplantation. MiXCR, run by TCRdb on the RT-PCR reads, gives a single entry per CDR3 protein. The sample lists 800,000 to 1,000,000 distinct CDR3 sequences, roughly 18% occurring once. What was sequenced was blood, either unsorted or a sorted T cell fraction (not recorded which). The receptors originated from a human donor who was either an allogeneic HSCT recipient or a stem cell or donor lymphocyte infusion donor (not recorded which). It is not recorded whose cells these are; they may come from a transplant donor.

This clonotype showed up just a few times. The chain recombines TRBV28 with TRBJ1-4, with D possibly matching TRBD1 (6 bases). Germline loops: CDR1 MDHEN, CDR2 SYDVKM. The CDR3 is 15 amino acids. Trimming stripped 6 bases from V and 2 bases from J, with 13 bases between. The CDR3 DNA reads TGTGCCAGCAGGGGGAGGGGGAGGACTAATGAAAAACTGTTTTTT. Its protein is CASRGRGRTNEKLFF.

This clonotype was found a few times. The rearrangement links TRBV28 to TRBJ2-7; 10 nucleotides agree with TRBD2. The CDR3 loop spans 16 amino acids. Trimming cost V 3 bases and J 0 bases; bases outside gene matches: 5. From germline, CDR1 is MDHEN and CDR2 SYDVKM. CDR3 coding DNA: TGTGCCAGCAGTTTCGCGACTAGCGGGCGCTCCTACGAGCAGTACTTC. It translates to CASSFATSGRSYEQYF.

The rearrangement joins TRBV12-3 or TRBV12-4 to TRBJ2-2; D is ambiguous. V was clipped by 6 bases and J by 1 base, with 6 bases between them. CDR3 length: 13 residues. The CDR3 protein is CASRTRNTGELFF. The CDR3 nucleotides are TGTGCCAGCAGGACCCGGAACACCGGGGAGCTGTTTTTT.

The chain couples TRBV2 to TRBJ2-2; 9 nucleotides match TRBD1. The germline V gene encodes CDR1 SNHLY and CDR2 FYNNEI. The CDR3 is 17 residues long. The V and J ends lost 6 bases and 1 base, in that order; junction bases with no gene match: 9. The CDR3 DNA sequence: TGTGCCAGCAGATCCCCCTGGGGACAGGGGAACACCGGGGAGCTGTTTTTT. Translation: CASRSPWGQGNTGELFF.

The chain is built from TRBV5-1 and TRBJ2-1, with a possible D match to TRBD1 (5 bases). V lost 0 bases to trimming and J lost 8 bases, with 15 bases between them. Germline V CDR1 and CDR2: SGHRS, YFSETQ. The CDR3 loop spans 15 amino acids. The CDR3 sequence is CASSLAAGISDEQFF. DNA for the CDR3: TGCGCCAGCAGCTTGGCCGCAGGGATCTCCGATGAGCAGTTCTTC. Variable domain in full (rest from reference TRBV5-1 and TRBJ2-1): KAGVTQTPRYLIKTRGQQVTLSCSPISGHRSVSWYQQTPGQGLQFLFEYFSETQRNKGNFPGRFSGRQFSNSRSEMNVSTLELGDSALYLCASSLAAGISDEQFFGPGTRLTVL.

This chain uses TRBV21-1 with TRBJ1-5. TRBV21-1 corresponds to a pseudogene. This CDR3 is built from 16 residues. The CDR3 coding sequence is TGTGCCAGCAGCAAAGGGTACAACGTGAGCAATCAGCCCCAGCATTTT. This codes for CASSKGYNVSNQPQHF.

The V gene is TRBV7-2, the J gene TRBJ1-1; D uncertain. This CDR3 comprises 14 residues. Germline V CDR1 and CDR2: SGHTA, FQGNSA. Deletions cut 2 bases from V and 6 bases from J, with 13 bases between. The CDR3: CASSLSPITPEAFF. In DNA, the CDR3 is TGTGCCAGCAGCTTAAGTCCGATAACCCCTGAAGCTTTCTTT.

This clonotype showed up just a few times. The gene calls are TRBV7-6 and TRBJ2-2; D remains unclear. The CDR3 extends over 16 amino acids. Germline lookup yields CDR1 SGHVS and CDR2 FNYEAQ. V was shortened by 5 bases and J by 1 base, with 14 bases between the two germline ends. This CDR3 reads CASSRWGPRNTGELFF. The CDR3 DNA reads as TGTGCCAGCAGCCGCTGGGGTCCCCGGAACACCGGGGAGCTGTTTTTT.

This clonotype has a handful of counts. V and J are TRBV19 and TRBJ2-7; possible D gene TRBD2, 6 bases. The germline V gene has CDR1 LNHDA and CDR2 SQIVND (reference sequence). There are 13 residues in the CDR3. Trimming removed 6 bases at V and 5 bases at J, with 14 bases between. CDR3 in DNA: TGTGCCAGTAGAGGCGGGGTTATCGACGAGCAGTACTTC. This sequence encodes CASRGGVIDEQYF.